Given below is one T cell receptor beta chain in context. Antigen unknown. Germline V gene data show CDR1 as SQVTM and CDR2 as ANQGSEA. The CDR3 sequence is 15 residues long. Trimming at V came to 4 bases and at J to 1 base, leaving 4 bases not matched to a gene. These data are taken from a study of CD8+ T cells in alopecia areata. Whole-study context: Tofacitinib treatment spanned 6 to 18 months, with 6 months off drug afterward. Severity scores in treated patients reflected the percentage of scalp affected. Overall study findings and caveats: Scalp specimens additionally yield sequences from normal skin's resident alphabeta T cells.

Treatment described: oral pan-JAK inhibitor, 5-10 mg twice daily. RNA extraction and reverse transcription yielded cDNA as sequencing template. Clones were read by immunoSEQ multiplex PCR, and TCRdb kept only the in-frame ones, dropping some. The sample has about 160,000 clones; roughly 65% are singletons. This clonotype was sampled from a human donor with alopecia areata. Here the sequenced sample was CD4+ T cells sorted from blood, taken at week 4, from a patient treated with tofacitinib. The rearrangement joins TRBV29-1 to TRBJ2-2; 9 nucleotides align to TRBD2. The CDR3 here is CSVAPAGGNTGELFF. Written as DNA, the CDR3 is TGCAGCGTTGCTCCAGCGGGGGGGAACACCGGGGAGCTGTTTTTT.